This T cell receptor beta chain is from a study of blood T cell repertoires in COVID-19. The wider study: Samples came from the United States, Italy and Spain, spanning acute and convalescent COVID-19. PBMCs, B-cell-depleted T cells, or T cells provided the cDNA or gDNA that made up the material.

As originally analysed: Researchers report that nucleated cell counts were estimated from reference gene primer amplification. The repertoire was sequenced with immunoSEQ multiplex PCR; TCRdb's copy has only in-frame clones and lacks some. The V and J calls and clone size were taken over from that table, and D and trimming were inferred from the DNA. The sample has around 260,000 clones, about 87% seen once. The CDR3 is 19 residues long. The clonotype comes from a woman between 35 and 50 years old who had recovered from COVID-19. Sequenced input: peripheral blood. The chain carries TRBV21-1 and TRBJ2-7; no DNA check was done on the table's D call, TRBD1. TRBV21-1 is flagged as a pseudogene. The CDR3 DNA reads as TGTGCCAGCAGCACCGGGGGGGGACAGGGACACACCATACCATACGAGCAGTACTTC. This sequence encodes CASSTGGGQGHTIPYEQYF.